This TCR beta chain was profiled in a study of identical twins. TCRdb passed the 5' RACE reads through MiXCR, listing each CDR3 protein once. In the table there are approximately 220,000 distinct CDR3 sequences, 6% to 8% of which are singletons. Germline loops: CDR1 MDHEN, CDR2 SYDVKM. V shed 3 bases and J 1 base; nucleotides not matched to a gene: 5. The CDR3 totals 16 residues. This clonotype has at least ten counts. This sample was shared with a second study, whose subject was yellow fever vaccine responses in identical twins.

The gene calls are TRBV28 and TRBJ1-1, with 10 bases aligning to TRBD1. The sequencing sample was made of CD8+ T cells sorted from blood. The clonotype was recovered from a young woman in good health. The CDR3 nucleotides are TGTGCCAGCAGTTTCCGGGACAGGGGCCAGAACACTGAAGCTTTCTTT. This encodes CASSFRDRGQNTEAFF.